This is a list of T cell receptor beta chains from one sample in a study of blood T cell repertoires in COVID-19. Data came from immunoSEQ multiplex PCR; TCRdb stores just in-frame clones and leaves some out. Here the sample spans about 69,000 clones, about 90% being singletons. Sequenced: peripheral blood. These TCRs come from a man in his forties or fifties with acute or convalescent COVID-19. CDR3s leave out the opening cysteine and the closing phenylalanine or tryptophan. Fields, in order: V gene, D gene, CDR3 protein. The D gene is left open where the match is weak.

v_gene: TRBV7-9; d_gene: .; CDR3aa: ASSLGAQGNSPLH
v_gene: TRBV19; d_gene: .; CDR3aa: ASSIWLQETQY
v_gene: TRBV5-1; d_gene: .; CDR3aa: ASSNTVSPETQY
v_gene: TRBV30; d_gene: TRBD2; CDR3aa: AWSVERGLTDTQY
v_gene: TRBV7-2; d_gene: .; CDR3aa: ASSLAWAQSTDTQY
v_gene: TRBV19; d_gene: TRBD2; CDR3aa: ASSIHPQMTSSYANTGELF
v_gene: TRBV6-1; d_gene: .; CDR3aa: ASSEAGGQSQPQH
v_gene: TRBV11-2; d_gene: TRBD1; CDR3aa: ASSYGQGLYEQY
v_gene: TRBV7-2; d_gene: .; CDR3aa: ASSLAGFRVDEKLF
v_gene: TRBV5-6; d_gene: TRBD1; CDR3aa: ASSPGTGFYGYT
v_gene: TRBV23-1; d_gene: TRBD1; CDR3aa: ASSPGGRETQY
v_gene: TRBV5-6; d_gene: .; CDR3aa: ASSLELNTGELF
v_gene: TRBV11-2; d_gene: TRBD1; CDR3aa: ASSLETDRGRITGELF
v_gene: TRBV7-9; d_gene: .; CDR3aa: ASSLFGGNQPQH
v_gene: TRBV24-1; d_gene: .; CDR3aa: ATSAVTAYNEQF
v_gene: TRBV7-9; d_gene: TRBD2; CDR3aa: ASSLTSGKKETQY
v_gene: TRBV3-1/TRBV3-2; d_gene: .; CDR3aa: ASRPYSGGRYNEQF
v_gene: TRBV6-5; d_gene: .; CDR3aa: ASSYRQGYGYT
v_gene: TRBV18; d_gene: .; CDR3aa: ASSFLWSFSYEQY
v_gene: TRBV9; d_gene: .; CDR3aa: ASSALGGANPLNTIY
v_gene: TRBV5-1; d_gene: TRBD2; CDR3aa: ASTLADNEQF
v_gene: TRBV29-1; d_gene: TRBD1; CDR3aa: SGRDRGTGNTIY
v_gene: TRBV3-1/TRBV3-2; d_gene: .; CDR3aa: ASSQDWRGTENTIY
v_gene: TRBV18; d_gene: TRBD1; CDR3aa: ASSQTGDNYGYT
v_gene: TRBV5-1; d_gene: TRBD1; CDR3aa: ASSSAARDSNSPLH
v_gene: TRBV28; d_gene: TRBD1; CDR3aa: ASRAGTGGDNEKLF
v_gene: TRBV11-2; d_gene: .; CDR3aa: ASSPDSNYGYT
v_gene: TRBV7-8; d_gene: .; CDR3aa: ASSLNHPSLLNTEAF
v_gene: TRBV7-2; d_gene: TRBD2; CDR3aa: ASKGAGVRTGELF
v_gene: TRBV5-6; d_gene: .; CDR3aa: ASRLRLANYGYT
v_gene: TRBV6-5; d_gene: .; CDR3aa: ASSSDRNSNQPQH
v_gene: TRBV5-4; d_gene: TRBD2; CDR3aa: ASSRLAEDNEQF
v_gene: TRBV7-6; d_gene: TRBD1; CDR3aa: ASSLEQGEANSPLH
v_gene: TRBV2; d_gene: .; CDR3aa: ASRVTGTPQETQY
v_gene: TRBV7-9; d_gene: .; CDR3aa: ASSFPGASGNTIY
v_gene: TRBV19; d_gene: .; CDR3aa: ASSIDPTGNYGYT
v_gene: TRBV3-1/TRBV3-2; d_gene: .; CDR3aa: ASSLSSYEQY
v_gene: TRBV6-4; d_gene: TRBD1; CDR3aa: ATERPWTGLNTEAF
v_gene: TRBV5-1; d_gene: .; CDR3aa: ASSEDSQGTGELF
v_gene: TRBV15; d_gene: TRBD2; CDR3aa: ATSRDPSGGDTQY
v_gene: TRBV28; d_gene: .; CDR3aa: ASTDSEPTDTQY